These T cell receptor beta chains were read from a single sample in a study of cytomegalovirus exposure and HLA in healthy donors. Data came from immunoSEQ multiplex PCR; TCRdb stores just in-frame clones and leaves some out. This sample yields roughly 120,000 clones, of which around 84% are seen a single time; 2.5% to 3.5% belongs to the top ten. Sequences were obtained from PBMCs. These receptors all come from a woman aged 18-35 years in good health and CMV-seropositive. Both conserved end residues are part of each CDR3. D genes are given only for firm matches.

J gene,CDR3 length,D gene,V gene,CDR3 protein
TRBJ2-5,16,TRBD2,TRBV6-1,CASSELAGGIQETQYF
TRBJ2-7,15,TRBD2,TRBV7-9,CASSPPGLAGEEQYF
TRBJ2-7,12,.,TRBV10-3,CAISLQGYEQYF
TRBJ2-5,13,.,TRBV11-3,CASSNDWQETQYF
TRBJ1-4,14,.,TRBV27,CASGQDSGYEKLFF
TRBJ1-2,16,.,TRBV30,CAWSAGTYKANYGYTF
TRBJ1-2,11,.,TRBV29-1,CSVEGGEGYTF
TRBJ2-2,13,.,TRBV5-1,CASSLGESGELFF
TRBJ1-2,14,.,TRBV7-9,CASSPIQGHYGYTF
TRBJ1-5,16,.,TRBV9,CASSVRERAYNQPQHF
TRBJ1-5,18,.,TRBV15,CATSRESKGILGSQPQHF
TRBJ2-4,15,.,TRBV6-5,CASRAGSFAKNIQYF
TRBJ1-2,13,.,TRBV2,CASRREGNYGYTF
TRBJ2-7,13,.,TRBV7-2,CASSFTSSYEQYF
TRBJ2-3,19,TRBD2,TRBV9,CASSVGSLLAGGLEDTQYF
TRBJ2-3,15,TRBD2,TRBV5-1,CASSLVGGSTDTQYF
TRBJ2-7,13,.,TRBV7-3,CASSLRDTYEQYF
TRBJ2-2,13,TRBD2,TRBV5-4,CASSFRGGGELFF
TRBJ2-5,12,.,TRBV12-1,CASSSNSETQYF
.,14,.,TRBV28,CASLTTGGPSEQYF
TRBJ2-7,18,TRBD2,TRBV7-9,CASSPRASGGYFPQKQYF
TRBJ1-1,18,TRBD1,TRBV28,CASSFLLGTGAPDTEAFF
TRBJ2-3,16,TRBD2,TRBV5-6,CASSLTLAVQGDTQYF
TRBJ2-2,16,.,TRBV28,CASSFSILPQGGELFF
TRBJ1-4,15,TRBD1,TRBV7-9,CSSSLAGQNNEKLFF
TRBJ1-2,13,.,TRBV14,CASSQDRVDGYTF
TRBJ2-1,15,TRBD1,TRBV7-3,CASSHTGGLNGEQFF
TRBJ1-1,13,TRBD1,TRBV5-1,CASSLQGAAEAFF
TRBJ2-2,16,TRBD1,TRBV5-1,CASSRTEDRDIGELFF
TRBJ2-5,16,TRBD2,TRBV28,CASTAGGRKRGETQYF
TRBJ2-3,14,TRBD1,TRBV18,CASSPGQRTDTQYF
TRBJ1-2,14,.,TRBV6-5,CASSYPGGLGGYTF
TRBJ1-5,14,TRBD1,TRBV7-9,CASSQDRGNQPQHF
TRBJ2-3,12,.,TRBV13,CASSEGGDTQYF
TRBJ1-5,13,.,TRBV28,CASSLGTNVPQHF
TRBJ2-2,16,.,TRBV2,CASSAEAGANTGELFF
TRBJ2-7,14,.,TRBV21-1,CASSKGDNGYEQYF
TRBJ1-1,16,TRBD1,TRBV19,CASSIEQGRGNTEAFF
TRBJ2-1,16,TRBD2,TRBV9,CASSPSGTTSYNEQFF
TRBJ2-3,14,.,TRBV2,CASTPGGRSDTQYF
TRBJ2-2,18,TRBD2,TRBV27,CASSAGTSGGLNTGELFF
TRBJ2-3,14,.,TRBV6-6,CASSYGPLTDTQYF
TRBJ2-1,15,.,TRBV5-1,CASSSRAGDIYEQFF
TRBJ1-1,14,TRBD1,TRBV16,CASSQGQANTEAFF
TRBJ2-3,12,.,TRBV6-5,CASHDWEDTQYF
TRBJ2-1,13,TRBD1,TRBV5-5,CASSWTGYNEQFF
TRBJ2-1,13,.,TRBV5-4,CASRPSGGNEQFF
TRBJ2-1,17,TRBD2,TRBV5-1,CASRTRLAGEGDNEQFF
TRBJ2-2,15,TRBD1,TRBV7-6,CASSPGQGVVGELFF
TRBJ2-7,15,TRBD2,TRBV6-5,CASSHRLALSYEQYF
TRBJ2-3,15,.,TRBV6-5,CASSYSRGRSDTQYF
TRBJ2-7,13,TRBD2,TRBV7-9,CSSSLGLVYEQYF
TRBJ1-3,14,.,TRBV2,CASSDSQSGNTIYF
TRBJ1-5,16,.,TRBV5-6,CASSLSGGMSNQPQHF
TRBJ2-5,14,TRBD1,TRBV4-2,CASSRTGIQETQYF
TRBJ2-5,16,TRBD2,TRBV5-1,CASSPAGLAGGETQYF
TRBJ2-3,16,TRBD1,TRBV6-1,CASSEGGQGYTDTQYF